The 23 T cell receptor beta chains listed next were all sequenced from one sample in a study of long-term antiretroviral therapy in people with HIV. At the survey level, the v3.0 immunoSEQ assay was run. Here immunoSEQ multiplex PCR was the method, and the copy in TCRdb shows in-frame clones only, minus some. Of some 21,000 clones detected, around 89% appear once; the ten largest clones hold approximately 3.7%. The specimen was unsorted PBMCs, collected 2.3 years after starting antiretroviral therapy. These receptors were taken from a man aged 55 to 70 with HIV.

In this sample, this clone turned up once. The chain uses TRBV5-1 and TRBJ2-5, with 7 bases that match TRBD2. V lost 0 bases, J lost 4 bases, and 0 bases stayed unmatched. The V gene's germline CDR1 is SGHRS and CDR2 YFSETQ. The CDR3 has 13 amino acids. CDR3 in amino acids: CASSLERGETQYF. The CDR3 nucleotides read TGCGCCAGCAGCTTGGAGCGGGGAGAGACCCAGTACTTC.

This rearrangement joins TRBV10-1 to TRBJ1-2; unclear D gene. The CDR3 consists of 13 residues. CDR1 and CDR2 (germline): WNHNN, SYGVQD (reference sequence). V lost 6 bases and J lost 7, with 15 bases in between. The CDR3 sequence is CASSETLLRGYTF. The CDR3, as DNA: TGCGCCAGCAGCGAGACCCTCTTGCGTGGCTACACCTTC.

This chain uses TRBV2 with TRBJ2-5, with 7 bases identical to TRBD1. Germline loops: CDR1 SNHLY, CDR2 FYNNEI. The CDR3 runs 15 residues. V trimming: 9 bases; J trimming: 7 bases; junction bases outside the gene matches: 17. This chain's CDR3 is CARSGRQGERGTQYF. DNA of the CDR3: TGTGCCAGGTCAGGGCGGCAGGGGGAACGGGGGACCCAGTACTTC.

The chain joins TRBV21-1 to TRBJ1-6; TRBD1, as called in the table, went unchecked against the DNA. TRBV21-1 is tagged as a pseudogene. The length of the CDR3 is 13 residues. The CDR3 sequence is CAGETGYNSPLHF. The CDR3 region has the DNA TGTGCCGGTGAGACAGGGTATAATTCACCCCTCCACTTT.

The gene calls are TRBV11-3 and TRBJ2-1; 9 bases map to TRBD2. The CDR3 is made up of 16 amino acids. V lost 5 bases to trimming and J lost 0 bases; unmatched junction nucleotides: 5. Germline loops: CDR1 SGHNT, CDR2 YENEEA. CDR3: CASSISGGSSYNEQFF. The CDR3 bases are TGTGCCAGCAGCATTAGCGGGGGTAGCTCCTACAATGAGCAGTTCTTC.

This clone was observed a few times. V usage is TRBV28 and J usage is TRBJ1-4; D unresolved. Germline CDR1 is MDHEN and CDR2 is SYDVKM. The length of the CDR3 is 10 residues. V was cut by 11 bases and J by 10 bases, with 11 bases left in between. The chain's CDR3 is CACKGGKLFF. CDR3 coding DNA: TGTGCCTGCAAAGGTGGAAAACTGTTTTTT.

This sequence joins TRBV21-1 and TRBJ2-2; the D call of TRBD1 is as the table states it, not checked on the DNA. TRBV21-1 is classified as a pseudogene. This CDR3 spans 22 amino acids. The CDR3 nucleotides are TGTGCCAGCAGCAAAGGTCTTCGTCGACAGGGGGAGTCGATTAAGAACACCGGGGAGCTGTTTTTT. Its protein product is CASSKGLRRQGESIKNTGELFF.

This chain links TRBV7-9 with TRBJ2-1; the D gene could be TRBD1 or TRBD2 (5 bases each). The length of the CDR3 is 12 residues. Germline V lookup: CDR1 SEHNR, CDR2 FQNEAQ (reference sequence). Between the trimmed V and J ends, which lost 1 base and 10 bases, there was a span of 8 bases. CDR3 sequence reads: CASSLVWGEQFF. The CDR3 nucleotides are TGTGCCAGCAGCTTAGTATGGGGGGAGCAGTTCTTC.

This clone was seen a single time. The J gene is TRBJ2-3, the V gene TRBV7-9; 7 bases agree with TRBD2. V shed 0 bases and J 8 bases; nucleotides not matched to a gene: 11. CDR3 size: 16 residues. The germline V gene has CDR1 SEHNR and CDR2 FQNEAQ (reference sequence). CDR3 sequence: CASSLARDYPRGTQYF. CDR3 DNA: TGTGCCAGCAGCTTAGCCCGGGACTATCCAAGAGGTACGCAGTATTTT.

In this sample, this clone turned up a few times. CDR3 protein: CASNLAGYEQYF. DNA for the CDR3: TGTGCCAGCAACCTAGCGGGGTACGAGCAGTACTTC. The chain joins TRBV2 to TRBJ2-7; TRBD2 matches 9 bases. The germline V gene has CDR1 SNHLY and CDR2 FYNNEI. This CDR3 region has 12 residues. V trimming: 7 bases; J trimming: 4 bases; junction bases outside the gene matches: 2.

The chain joins TRBV10-1 to TRBJ2-3; TRBD2 aligns across 9 bases. Germline V CDR1 and CDR2: WNHNN, SYGVQD (reference sequence). After removal of 8 bases from V and 2 bases from J, the junction contained 5 bases not matched to a gene. The CDR3 runs 14 residues. This CDR3 reads CASSGLAITDTQYF. For the CDR3, the DNA is TGCGCCAGCTCGGGACTAGCTATCACAGATACGCAGTATTTT.

V and J are TRBV10-3 and TRBJ2-3; TRBD2 agrees at 14 bases. Trimming took 2 bases from V and 5 from J; bases not matched to a gene: 9. Germline V lookup: CDR1 ENHRY, CDR2 SYGVKD. The CDR3 spans 18 residues. The CDR3 here is CAISEAKTSGGAGDTQYF. CDR3 bases: TGTGCCATCAGTGAGGCGAAGACTAGCGGGGGGGCGGGAGATACGCAGTATTTT.

This clone was detected once. The chain joins TRBV25-1 to TRBJ2-2, with 8 bases lining up with TRBD2. This CDR3 contains 18 residues. Germline CDR1 reads MGHDK; CDR2 reads SYGVNS. J gave up 3 bases and V 1 base, and 10 bases lay outside the gene matches. Written as DNA, the CDR3 is TGTGCCAGCAGTGAATCTGACGGGAGGGCCCTGTACACCGGGGAGCTGTTTTTT. Translated, it gives CASSESDGRALYTGELFF. Complete variable domain (other parts from reference TRBV25-1 and TRBJ2-2): EADIYQTPRYLVIGTGKKITLECSQTMGHDKMYWYQQDPGMELHLIHYSYGVNSTEKGDLSSESTVSRIRTEHFPLTLESARPSHTSQYLCASSESDGRALYTGELFFGEGSRLTVL.

The rearrangement joins TRBV5-4 to TRBJ2-5; D not certain. This CDR3 has 12 residues. Germline CDR1 is SGHNT and CDR2 is YYREEE (reference sequence). V was pared by 2 bases and J by 4 bases, with 6 bases between. CDR3 in DNA: TGTGCCAGCAGCTTTTTCCCAGAGACCCAGTACTTC. Translation: CASSFFPETQYF. The whole variable domain, remainder taken from reference TRBV5-4 and TRBJ2-5, is ETGVTQSPTHLIKTRGQQVTLRCSSQSGHNTVSWYQQALGQGPQFIFQYYREEENGRGNFPPRFSGLQFPNYSSELNVNALELDDSALYLCASSFFPETQYFGPGTRLLVL.

The chain couples TRBV4-1 to TRBJ1-2, with 9 bases aligning to TRBD1. The CDR3 sequence is 14 residues long. Germline CDR1 is MGHRA and CDR2 is YSYEKL. Unmatched junction bases numbered 3, after V lost 0 bases and J lost 7 bases. The DNA of the CDR3 is TGCGCCAGCAGCCAAGAGGGGGACAGGGTTGGCTACACCTTC. Its translation is CASSQEGDRVGYTF.

The V and J genes are TRBV7-9 and TRBJ2-7; tentatively, D is TRBD1 or TRBD2 (7 bases each). Trimming left V 5 bases short and J 3 bases short, with 26 bases between. Germline CDR1 and CDR2: SEHNR and FQNEAQ (reference sequence). CDR3 size: 18 residues. In nucleotides, the CDR3 is TGTGCCAGCAGCACACATTCGACAGGGAGGGGACTCGACTACGAGCAGTACTTC. Translating it yields CASSTHSTGRGLDYEQYF. The full variable domain, with the rest looked up from reference TRBV7-9 and TRBJ2-7, is DTGVSQNPRHKITKRGQNVTFRCDPISEHNRLYWYRQTLGQGPEFLTYFQNEAQLEKSRLLSDRFSAERPKGSFSTLEIQRTEQGDSAMYLCASSTHSTGRGLDYEQYFGPGTRLTVT.

This clone was seen a single time. The rearrangement joins TRBV5-5 to TRBJ2-7; D remains unclear. Germline V gene lookup returns CDR1 SGHKS and CDR2 YYEKEE (reference sequence). V lost 0 bases and J 3 bases, leaving 19 bases between the germline ends. This CDR3 region has 17 residues. The CDR3 bases are TGTGCCAGCAGCTTGGGGCTAGTCGGTGGGTACAGCTACGAGCAGTACTTC. It codes for CASSLGLVGGYSYEQYF.

This chain connects TRBV11-2 to TRBJ2-1, with D perhaps TRBD2 (6 bases). CDR3 length: 14 amino acids. Trimming cost V 5 bases and J 12 bases, with 20 bases left between them. The germline V gene encodes CDR1 SGHAT and CDR2 FQNNGV. The CDR3 bases are TGTGCCAGCAGCGGACACCGGCAGCCCGGGGGGCAGTTCTTC. It is translated as CASSGHRQPGGQFF.

The rearrangement links TRBV11-3 to TRBJ1-1; no firm D call. The CDR3 has 14 residues. V lost 6 bases to trimming and J lost 3 bases, with 14 bases between them. The germline V gene has CDR1 SGHNT and CDR2 YENEEA. The CDR3 region has the DNA TGTGCCAGCAGAGTCGGGCAGAACGACACTGAAGCTTTCTTT. Protein product: CASRVGQNDTEAFF.

This chain uses TRBV7-2 with TRBJ2-3; TRBD1 might be the D (5 bases). Germline V gives CDR1 SGHTA, CDR2 FQGNSA. V shed 1 base and J shed 2 bases, with 10 bases lying between them. The CDR3 spans 15 residues. In DNA, the CDR3 is TGTGCCAGCAGCTTAGTTGTGGGGCTCACAGATACGCAGTATTTT. It encodes CASSLVVGLTDTQYF.

The rearrangement uses TRBV10-2 and TRBJ1-5, with D possibly TRBD1 on 6 matching bases. CDR3 size: 15 residues. CDR1 and CDR2 (germline): WSHSY, SAAADI. V lost 6 bases, J lost 4 bases, and 16 bases lay in between. DNA of the CDR3: TGCGCCAGCAGCGAAGGACAGTATGGTAATCAGCCCCAGCATTTT. It encodes CASSEGQYGNQPQHF.

This clone has just one count. The chain has TRBV10-1 and TRBJ2-5; TRBD2 matches at 7 bases. Per germline, CDR1 WNHNN and CDR2 SYGVQD (reference sequence). This CDR3 comprises 16 residues. The junction had 13 bases not matched to a gene; V was cut back by 3 bases and J by 6 bases. CDR3 loop: CASSDGLADIGQTQYF. CDR3 in DNA: TGCGCCAGCAGTGATGGGCTAGCGGACATTGGACAGACCCAGTACTTC.

The chain couples TRBV30 to TRBJ1-1, with a weak D call TRBD1 (5 bases). This CDR3 is built from 14 residues. Germline assignment: CDR1 GTSNPN and CDR2 SVGIG (reference sequence). V lost 0 bases to trimming and J lost 4 bases, with 12 bases between them. CDR3 region: CAWSVYSRATEAFF. The CDR3 region has the DNA TGTGCCTGGAGTGTATACAGCAGGGCCACTGAAGCTTTCTTT.